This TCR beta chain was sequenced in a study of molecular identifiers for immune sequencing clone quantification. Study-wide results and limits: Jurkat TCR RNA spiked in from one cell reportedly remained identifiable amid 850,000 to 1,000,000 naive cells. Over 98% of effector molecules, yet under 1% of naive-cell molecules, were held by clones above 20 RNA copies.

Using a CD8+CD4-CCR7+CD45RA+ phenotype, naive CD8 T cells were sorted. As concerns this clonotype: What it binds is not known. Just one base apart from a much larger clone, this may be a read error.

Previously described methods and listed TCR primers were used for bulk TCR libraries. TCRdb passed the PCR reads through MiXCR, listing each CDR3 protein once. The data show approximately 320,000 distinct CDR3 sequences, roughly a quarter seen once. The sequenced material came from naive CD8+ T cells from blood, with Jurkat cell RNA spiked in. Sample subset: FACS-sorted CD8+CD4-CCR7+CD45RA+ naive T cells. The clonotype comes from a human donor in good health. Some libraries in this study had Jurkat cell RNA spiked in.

CDR3 sequence reads: CSVRTGRSYEQYF. The CDR3, as DNA: TGCAGCGTCAGGACAGGGAGGAGCTACGAGCAGTACTTC. V and J are TRBV29-1 and TRBJ2-7, with TRBD1 identical over 8 bases. The V segment lost 6 bases and the J segment 3 bases; nucleotides outside the gene matches: 7. This CDR3 region has 13 residues. The germline CDR1 and CDR2 sequences are SQVTM and ANQGSEA.